The 8 T cell receptor beta chains below all came from one sample that was sequenced in a study of blood T cells in healthy people across ages. The authors ran a second PCR of 7 to 11 cycles using a sample-barcoded 5' primer and a J-beta primer mix. Using its own MiXCR run on the 5' RACE reads, TCRdb lists one record per CDR3 protein. The data contain some 930,000 distinct CDR3 sequences, roughly 28% of them singletons. The same data also contributed to another study, on T cells of mothers and their children.

The sequenced sample was blood. All receptors derive from a woman between 40 and 50 years old in good health.

The chain carries TRBV29-1 and TRBJ1-2; no clear D gene. Germline V CDR1 and CDR2: SQVTM, ANQGSEA. Trimming took 3 bases from V and 6 from J, leaving 14 bases between them. This CDR3 has 13 amino acids. Here the CDR3 DNA reads TGCAGCGTTGAGAGACTACCCCAAAATGGCTACACCTTC. It specifies CSVERLPQNGYTF.

This clonotype was recorded many times. The V gene is TRBV29-1, the J gene TRBJ1-6, with 7 bases that match TRBD1. The CDR3 has 12 amino acids. V lost 6 bases and J lost 6; bases outside the gene matches: 2. CDR1 is SQVTM, CDR2 ANQGSEA, per germline. The CDR3 nucleotides are TGCAGCGTGAGACAGGGTAATTCACCCCTCCACTTT. This codes for CSVRQGNSPLHF.

The chain links TRBV5-1 to TRBJ2-4; TRBD2 matches at 8 bases. Per germline, CDR1 SGHRS and CDR2 YFSETQ. Trimming cost V 5 bases and J 6 bases; bases outside gene matches: 7. The CDR3 covers 14 residues. CDR3 region: CASRSAGVRNIQYF. CDR3 DNA: TGCGCCAGCAGATCAGCGGGAGTGAGAAACATTCAGTACTTC.

This chain joins TRBV28 and TRBJ2-3, with unresolved D. Deletions cut 4 bases from V and 1 base from J, with 12 bases between. The CDR3 loop spans 15 amino acids. Germline V gene sequence: CDR1 MDHEN, CDR2 SYDVKM. DNA of the CDR3: TGTGCCAGCAGTTACCCACCCTTCGGCACAGATACGCAGTATTTT. This sequence encodes CASSYPPFGTDTQYF.

V gene TRBV7-6 combines with J gene TRBJ1-1; tentative D call: TRBD1 (5 bases). From germline, CDR1 is SGHVS and CDR2 FNYEAQ. CDR3 length: 15 residues. V dropped 5 bases and J dropped 6 bases, with 19 bases sitting between them. CDR3 nucleotides: TGTGCCAGCAGCATAGACTGGAGGGGCCTCTCTGAAGCTTTCTTT. This gives the protein CASSIDWRGLSEAFF.

This clonotype was counted only a few times. The chain has TRBV28 and TRBJ2-3; TRBD1 might be the D (7 bases). The CDR3 has 13 residues. Germline V lookup: CDR1 MDHEN, CDR2 SYDVKM. V shed 6 bases and J shed 5 bases, with 12 bases lying between them. The CDR3 loop reads CASSQGGIDTQYF. CDR3 nucleotide sequence: TGTGCCAGCAGCCAGGGGGGAATAGATACGCAGTATTTT. The variable domain in full, with the rest retrieved from reference TRBV28 and TRBJ2-3, is DVKVTQSSRYLVKRTGEKVFLECVQDMDHENMFWYRQDPGLGLRLIYFSYDVKMKEKGDIPEGYSVSREKKERFSLILESASTNQTSMYLCASSQGGIDTQYFGPGTRLTVL.

The chain is built from TRBV2 and TRBJ1-2; maybe TRBD1 (6 bases). Trimming removed 6 bases from V and 0 bases from J, with 14 bases in between. The CDR3 is 15 residues long. The germline gives CDR1 SNHLY, CDR2 FYNNEI. In DNA, the CDR3 is TGTGCCAGCAGGGGGAACAGGGACGCTAACTATGGCTACACCTTC. Translation gives CASRGNRDANYGYTF.

The chain links TRBV20-1 to TRBJ2-7; TRBD2 matches 8 bases. The DNA end is more similar to TRBJ2-5, so the J call may be wrong. CDR3 length: 14 amino acids. Germline V lookup: CDR1 DFQATT, CDR2 SNEGSKA (reference sequence). CDR3 amino acids: CSARTGGGQETQYF. The CDR3 DNA is TGCAGTGCTAGGACGGGAGGGGGTCAAGAGACCCAGTACTTC.